The sequence of this TCR beta chain was determined in a study of blood T cell repertoires in COVID-19. The overall study: The United States, Italy and Spain provided the acute and convalescent COVID-19 samples.

This clone was seen a handful of times. Original processing notes: How many nucleated cells were present was estimated from reference gene primer amplification. Clones were sequenced by immunoSEQ multiplex PCR, and TCRdb holds only the in-frame ones, with some missing. V and J calls and clone size are given by that table; D and trimming were obtained from the DNA. Of approximately 220,000 clones in the sample, approximately 81% were seen once. The source is a woman of 80 years or more with acute or convalescent COVID-19. Material: peripheral blood.

In nucleotides, the CDR3 is TGTGCCAGCTCACCAGGAGGGACAGATCATCAGCCCCAGCATTTT. Protein sequence: CASSPGGTDHQPQHF. The chain couples TRBV18 to TRBJ1-5; 7 bases are shared with TRBD1. Germline trimming cut 2 bases from V and 5 bases from J; bases unmatched to any gene: 6. Germline V gives CDR1 KGHSH, CDR2 LQKENI. The CDR3 spans 15 residues.